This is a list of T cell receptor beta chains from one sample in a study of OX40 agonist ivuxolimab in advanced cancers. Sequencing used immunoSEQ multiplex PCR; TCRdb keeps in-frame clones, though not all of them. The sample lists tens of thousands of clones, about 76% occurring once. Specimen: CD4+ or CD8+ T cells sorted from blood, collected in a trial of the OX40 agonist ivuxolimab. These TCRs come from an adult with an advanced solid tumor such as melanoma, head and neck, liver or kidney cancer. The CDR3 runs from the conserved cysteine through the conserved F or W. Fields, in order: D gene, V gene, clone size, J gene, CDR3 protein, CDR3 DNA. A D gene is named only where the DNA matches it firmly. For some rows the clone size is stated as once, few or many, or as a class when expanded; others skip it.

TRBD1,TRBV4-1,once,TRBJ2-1,CASSQGPTGIFRSEQFF,TGCGCCAGCAGCCAAGGGCCGACAGGGATTTTCCGCAGTGAGCAGTTCTTC
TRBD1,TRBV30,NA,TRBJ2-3,CAWSPPTGFTDTQYF,TGTGCCTGGAGTCCTCCGACAGGGTTCACAGATACGCAGTATTTT
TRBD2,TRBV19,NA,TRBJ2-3,CASSTSGRFGDTQYF,TGTGCCAGTAGCACTAGCGGGAGATTTGGAGATACGCAGTATTTT
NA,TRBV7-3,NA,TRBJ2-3,CASSSLELASSTDTQYF,TGTGCCAGCAGCTCCCTGGAGTTAGCAAGTAGCACAGATACGCAGTATTTT
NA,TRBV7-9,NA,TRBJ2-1,CASSRNEQFF,TGTGCCAGCAGTCGGAATGAGCAGTTCTTC
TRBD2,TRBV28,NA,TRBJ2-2,CASSDTSGSWSGELFF,TGTGCCAGCAGCGATACTAGCGGGAGTTGGTCCGGGGAGCTGTTTTTT
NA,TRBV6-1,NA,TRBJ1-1,CASSEALAGREAFF,TGTGCCAGCAGTGAAGCGCTGGCGGGCAGAGAAGCTTTCTTT
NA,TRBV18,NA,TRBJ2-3,CASSPPASSTDTQYF,TGTGCCAGCTCACCACCTGCGTCTAGCACAGATACGCAGTATTTT
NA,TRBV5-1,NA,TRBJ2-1,CASSLPGNEQFF,TGCGCCAGCAGCTTGCCCGGCAATGAGCAGTTCTTC
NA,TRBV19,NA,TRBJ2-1,CATAPGDSSYNEQFF,TGTGCCACCGCGCCTGGCGACAGCTCTTACAATGAGCAGTTCTTC
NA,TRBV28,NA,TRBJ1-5,CASGGYGNQPQHF,TGTGCCAGCGGAGGGTATGGCAATCAGCCCCAGCATTTT
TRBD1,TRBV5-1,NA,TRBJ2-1,CASRQPTGNEQFF,TGCGCCAGCAGACAACCGACAGGGAATGAGCAGTTCTTC
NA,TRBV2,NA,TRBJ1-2,CASSEVRQGSHGYTF,TGTGCCAGCAGTGAAGTACGGCAGGGGAGCCATGGCTACACCTTC
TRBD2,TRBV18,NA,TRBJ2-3,CASSPSSGGRPRTQYF,TGTGCCAGCTCACCGAGCTCGGGGGGGCGGCCGAGGACGCAGTATTTT
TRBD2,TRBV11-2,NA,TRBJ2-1,CASTPGLAVNNEQFF,TGTGCCAGCACCCCGGGACTAGCGGTAAACAATGAGCAGTTCTTC
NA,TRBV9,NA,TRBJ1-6,CASSALEGPYNSPLHF,TGTGCCAGCAGCGCGTTGGAAGGTCCGTATAATTCACCCCTCCACTTT
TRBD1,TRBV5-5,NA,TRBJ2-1,CASSYGQGYNEQFF,TGTGCCAGCAGCTACGGACAGGGGTACAATGAGCAGTTCTTC